This section outlines one T cell receptor beta chain sequence together with its context. The germline V gene encodes CDR1 KGHDR and CDR2 SFDVKD. This CDR3 has 15 amino acids. V lost 0 bases, J lost 4 bases, and 10 bases lay in between. Produced via immunoSEQ multiplex PCR; TCRdb's table is partial and in-frame only. The sample shows 210,000 or so clones, approximately 90% of them seen only once. The record originates from a study of control samples from healthy donors and cancer patients. The gene calls are TRBV24-1 and TRBJ2-3; D is perhaps TRBD1 (5 bases). This TCR came from a man aged 30 to 39 in good health. The material sequenced was blood. The DNA of the CDR3 is TGTGCCACCAGTGATTTGGCAGGGTCGGCAGATACGCAGTATTTT. Protein sequence: CATSDLAGSADTQYF.